The T cell receptor (beta chain) described here comes from a study of T-cell reconstitution after alpha-beta-depleted transplantation in children. The TCRbeta library was prepared with unique molecular identifiers. TCRdb independently ran MiXCR on the PCR reads; one entry per CDR3 protein. This repertoire shows fewer than 120,000 distinct CDR3 sequences, 10% found once; its top ten account for around 8.5%. The sample holds many counts of this clonotype. From germline, CDR1 is SGHTA and CDR2 FQGNSA. V was trimmed by 5 bases and J by 0 bases, leaving 10 bases between them. CDR3 size: 14 residues. The genes are TRBV7-2 and TRBJ1-1, with D possibly TRBD1 on 5 matching bases. The sample consisted of PBMCs from the stem cell graft donor, taken from the stem cell graft. The TCR comes from a human donor who donated a stem cell graft to a child with acute lymphoblastic leukemia. The CDR3: CASSRQSMNTEAFF. The CDR3 DNA sequence: TGTGCCAGCAGCCGACAGTCCATGAACACTGAAGCTTTCTTT.